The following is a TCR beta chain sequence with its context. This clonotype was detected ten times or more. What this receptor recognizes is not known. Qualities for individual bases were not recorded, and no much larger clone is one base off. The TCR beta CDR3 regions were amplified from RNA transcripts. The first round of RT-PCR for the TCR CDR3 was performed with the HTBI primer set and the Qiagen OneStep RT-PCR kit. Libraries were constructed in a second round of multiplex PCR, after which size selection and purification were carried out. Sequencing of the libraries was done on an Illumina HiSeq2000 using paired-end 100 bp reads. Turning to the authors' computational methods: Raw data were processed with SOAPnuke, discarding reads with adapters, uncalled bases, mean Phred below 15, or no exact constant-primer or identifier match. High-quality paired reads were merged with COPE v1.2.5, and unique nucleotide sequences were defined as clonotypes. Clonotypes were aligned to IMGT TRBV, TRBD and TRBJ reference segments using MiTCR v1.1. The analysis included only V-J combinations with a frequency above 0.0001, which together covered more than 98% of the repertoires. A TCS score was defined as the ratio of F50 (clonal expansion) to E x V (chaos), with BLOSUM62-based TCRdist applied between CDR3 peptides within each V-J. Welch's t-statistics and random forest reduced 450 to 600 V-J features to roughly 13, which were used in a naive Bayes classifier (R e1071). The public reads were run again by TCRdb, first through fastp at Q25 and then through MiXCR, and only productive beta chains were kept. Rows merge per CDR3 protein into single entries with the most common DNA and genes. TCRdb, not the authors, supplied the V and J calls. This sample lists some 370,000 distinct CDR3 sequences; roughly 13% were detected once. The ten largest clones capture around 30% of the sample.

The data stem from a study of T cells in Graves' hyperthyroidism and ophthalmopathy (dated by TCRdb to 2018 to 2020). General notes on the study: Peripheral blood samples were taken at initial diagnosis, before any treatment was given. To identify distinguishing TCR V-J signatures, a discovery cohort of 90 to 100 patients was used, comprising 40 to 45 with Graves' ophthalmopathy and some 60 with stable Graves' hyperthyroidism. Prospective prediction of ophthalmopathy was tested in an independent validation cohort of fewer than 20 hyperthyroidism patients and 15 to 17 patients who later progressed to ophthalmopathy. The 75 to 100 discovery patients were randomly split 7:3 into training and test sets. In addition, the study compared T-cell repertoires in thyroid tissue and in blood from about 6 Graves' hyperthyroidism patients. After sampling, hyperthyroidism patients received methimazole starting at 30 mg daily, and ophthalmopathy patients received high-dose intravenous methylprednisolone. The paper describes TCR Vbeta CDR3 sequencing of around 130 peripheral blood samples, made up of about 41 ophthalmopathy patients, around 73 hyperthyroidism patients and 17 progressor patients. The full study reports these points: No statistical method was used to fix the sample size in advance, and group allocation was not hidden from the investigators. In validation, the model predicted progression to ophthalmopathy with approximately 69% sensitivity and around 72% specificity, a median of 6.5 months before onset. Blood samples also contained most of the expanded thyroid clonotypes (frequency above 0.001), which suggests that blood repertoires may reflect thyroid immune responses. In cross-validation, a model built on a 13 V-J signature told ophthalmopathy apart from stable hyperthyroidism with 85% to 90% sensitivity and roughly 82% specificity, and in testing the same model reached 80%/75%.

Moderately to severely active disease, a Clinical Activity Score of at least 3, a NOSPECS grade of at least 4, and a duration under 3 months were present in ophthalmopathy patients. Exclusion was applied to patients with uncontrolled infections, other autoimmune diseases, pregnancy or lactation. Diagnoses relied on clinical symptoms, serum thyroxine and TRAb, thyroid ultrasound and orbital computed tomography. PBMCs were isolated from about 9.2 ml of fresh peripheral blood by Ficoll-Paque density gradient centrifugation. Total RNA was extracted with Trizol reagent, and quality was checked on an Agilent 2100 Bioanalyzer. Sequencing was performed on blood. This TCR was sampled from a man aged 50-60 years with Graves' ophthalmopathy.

The CDR3 reads as follows: CASSFGAQKEAFF. Here is the DNA: TGCGCCAGCAGCTTTGGGGCTCAGAAAGAAGCTTTCTTT. This chain is built from TRBV5-1 and TRBJ1-1, with TRBD1 perhaps the D gene, on 5 matching bases. The germline V gene specifies SGHRS as CDR1 and YFSETQ as CDR2. Measured from the cysteine to the phenylalanine, the CDR3 is 13 residues long. Only CDR3 DNA remains: 39 bases, in frame from the first base. V and J are truncated by 2 bases and 8 bases respectively, leaving an intervening sequence of 13 bases.